Listed below are T cell receptor beta chains from one sample, sequenced in a study of T cell repertoires in cytomegalovirus infection. MiXCR, applied by TCRdb to the reads, yields one record per CDR3 protein. The sample holds around 310,000 distinct CDR3 sequences, roughly a sixth seen once. Sequencing was carried out using PBMCs. These receptors originate from a human donor in good health (CMV status not recorded). Some clones in this sample may be carry-over from other donors' samples. Each CDR3 is given with its conserved first and last residue. The order of the fields is J gene, V gene, D gene, clone size, CDR3 length, CDR3 protein, CDR3 DNA. The D gene is left open where the match is weak. Clone size is given for some rows only: seen once, a few or many times, or a class if the clone is expanded.

>TRBJ2-7|TRBV7-8|NA|many|15
CASSSLAVGLYEQYF
TGTGCCAGCAGCTCCCTCGCCGTCGGCCTTTACGAGCAGTACTTC
>TRBJ1-1|TRBV10-3|TRBD1|few|14
CAVRDRGLNTEAFF
TGTGCCGTCCGGGACAGGGGCTTGAACACTGAAGCTTTCTTT
>TRBJ2-3|TRBV12-3/TRBV12-4|NA|NA|14
CASTLGGGPDTQYF
TGTGCCAGCACCCTAGGCGGGGGCCCAGATACGCAGTATTTT
>TRBJ2-1|TRBV12-3/TRBV12-4|NA|many|11
CASREYNEQFF
TGTGCCAGCAGGGAGTACAATGAGCAGTTCTTC
>TRBJ2-3|TRBV27|NA|once|14
CASSWGNVADTQYF
TGTGCCAGCAGTTGGGGGAATGTCGCAGATACGCAGTATTTT
>TRBJ2-7|TRBV7-8|NA|many|14
CASSLWTPSYEQYF
TGTGCCAGCAGCCTTTGGACCCCCTCCTACGAGCAGTACTTC
>TRBJ2-1|TRBV25-1|NA|NA|13
CASSEQERNEQFF
TGTGCCAGCAGTGAACAGGAGAGAAATGAGCAGTTCTTC
>TRBJ1-4|TRBV6-1|NA|few|15
CASSERGRNNEKLFF
TGTGCCAGCAGTGAAAGGGGCAGGAATAATGAAAAACTGTTTTTT
>TRBJ1-5|TRBV6-5|NA|few|15
CASSPLKARNQPQHF
TGTGCCAGCAGCCCCCTGAAAGCGCGCAATCAGCCCCAGCATTTT
>TRBJ2-3|TRBV27|TRBD1|few|16
CASSWGGQGAPDTQYF
TGTGCCAGCAGTTGGGGGGGACAGGGGGCCCCAGATACGCAGTATTTT
>TRBJ2-2|TRBV4-1|NA|NA|16
CASSQVARTNTGELFF
TGCGCCAGCAGCCAAGTCGCAAGAACGAACACCGGGGAGCTGTTTTTT
>TRBJ1-6|TRBV6-6|TRBD1|many|15
CASSYSTGSAAPLHF
TGTGCCAGCAGTTACTCGACAGGGTCGGCCGCACCCCTCCACTTT
>TRBJ1-5|TRBV2|NA|few|16
CASSVGLASVNQPQHF
TGTGCCAGCAGTGTTGGCCTTGCCAGCGTCAATCAGCCCCAGCATTTT
>TRBJ2-3|TRBV7-6|NA|many|15
CASSLFGPEGDTQYF
TGTGCCAGCAGCTTATTTGGGCCCGAGGGAGATACGCAGTATTTT
>TRBJ2-1|TRBV2|NA|few|12
CASSMTDGEQFF
TGTGCCAGCAGTATGACTGATGGGGAGCAGTTCTTC
>TRBJ2-2|TRBV29-1|NA|NA|14
CSVSDGFNTGELFF
TGCAGCGTGTCGGACGGATTCAACACCGGGGAGCTGTTTTTT
>TRBJ2-3|TRBV15|NA|few|14
CATSRGTLTDTQYF
TGTGCCACCAGTCGGGGGACACTCACAGATACGCAGTATTTT
>TRBJ1-6|TRBV2|NA|NA|17
CASSGDTLSSYNSPLHF
TGTGCCAGCAGTGGCGACACATTGAGCTCCTATAATTCACCCCTCCACTTT
>TRBJ1-1|TRBV13|NA|NA|14
CASSLVAYYTEAFF
TGTGCCAGCAGCTTAGTAGCCTACTATACAGAAGCTTTCTTT
>TRBJ2-5|TRBV19|NA|NA|15
CASSPTDEGQETQYF
TGTGCCAGTAGTCCGACCGACGAGGGCCAAGAGACCCAGTACTTC
>TRBJ2-4|TRBV15|TRBD2|few|21
CATSTEIGGLAGSLAKNIQYF
TGTGCCACCAGCACGGAGATTGGTGGACTAGCGGGGTCATTAGCCAAAAACATTCAGTACTTC
>TRBJ2-1|TRBV11-3|TRBD2|NA|15
CASSLSTAGDNEQFF
TGTGCCAGCAGCTTATCCACGGCGGGGGACAATGAGCAGTTCTTC
>TRBJ2-2|TRBV7-2|NA|many|17
CASSLLFVGPNTGELFF
TGTGCCAGCAGCTTACTCTTCGTGGGTCCGAACACCGGGGAGCTGTTTTTT
>TRBJ2-7|TRBV20-1|TRBD1|NA|15
CSAWDRAKSSYEQYF
TGCAGTGCTTGGGACAGGGCCAAGAGCTCCTACGAGCAGTACTTC